This T cell receptor (beta chain) was identified in a study of graft-versus-host responses after intestinal transplantation. The overall study: Recipients across the board were started on anti-thymocyte globulin induction, then kept on tacrolimus and steroids for about three years. General observations from the study: High graft-versus-host to host-versus-graft clonal ratios were found in allografts of patients who had graft-donor T cell macrochimerism.

A word on this clone: Its antigen is undetermined.

Measured with immunoSEQ multiplex PCR; TCRdb has only the in-frame clones, and not every one. Of about 40,000 clones in the sample, about 90% are singletons; the top ten hold 2% to 2.5%. The CDR3 totals 15 residues. Germline V gene sequence: CDR1 SNHLY, CDR2 FYNNEI. Trimming took 4 bases from V and 8 from J; bases not matched to a gene: 8. The receptor's source is a human patient who received an intestinal transplant, so some T cells may come from the graft donor. The rearrangement links TRBV2 to TRBJ1-4, with TRBD1 matching 9 bases. Source: PBMCs, taken approximately 310 days after intestinal transplant. CDR3 DNA sequence: TGTGCCAGCAGTGGGCGGACAGGGGAGGGGGAAAAACTGTTTTTT. Translated, it gives CASSGRTGEGEKLFF.